A selection of T cell receptor beta chains follows, all from one sample in a study of shared clonotypes between healthy human individuals. TCRdb's table, derived via immunoSEQ multiplex PCR, lists solely in-frame clones and lacks some. The sample lists 2 million to 2.5 million clones; over 85% were seen once. The sample was naive CD4+ T cells from PBMCs. The receptor set was obtained from a man between 18 and 35 years old in good health. Some clones in this sample may be carry-over from other donors' samples. Both conserved end residues are part of each CDR3. Fields, in order: CDR3 DNA, CDR3 protein, J gene, D gene, clone size, V gene. The D gene is left open where the match is weak. Part of the rows lack a size; the others show once, few, many or a class for expanded clones.

CDR3nt: TGCGCCAGCAGCTTGGTAGGGGTCGGGGCCACTGAAGCTTTCTTT
CDR3aa: CASSLVGVGATEAFF
j_gene: TRBJ1-1
d_gene: .
abundance: .
v_gene: TRBV5-1

CDR3nt: TGCAGCGTTGGGACAGGGGGCGACAGCTCCTACAATGAGCAGTTCTTC
CDR3aa: CSVGTGGDSSYNEQFF
j_gene: TRBJ2-1
d_gene: TRBD1
abundance: .
v_gene: TRBV29-1

CDR3nt: TGTGCCAGCAGGGGGACAGGGGGCTACGAGCAGTACTTC
CDR3aa: CASRGTGGYEQYF
j_gene: TRBJ2-7
d_gene: TRBD1
abundance: .
v_gene: TRBV28

CDR3nt: TGTGCCAGTAGTATCCCGCGGACATCTGGGGCCAACGTCCTGACTTTC
CDR3aa: CASSIPRTSGANVLTF
j_gene: TRBJ2-6
d_gene: .
abundance: .
v_gene: TRBV19

CDR3nt: TGTGCCAGCAGGGGGGCCAAAAACATTCAGTACTTC
CDR3aa: CASRGAKNIQYF
j_gene: TRBJ2-4
d_gene: .
abundance: .
v_gene: TRBV5-4

CDR3nt: TGTGCCAGCAGCCAAGTAGGGCTAGCGGGAGGGTCATACAATGAGCAGTTCTTC
CDR3aa: CASSQVGLAGGSYNEQFF
j_gene: TRBJ2-1
d_gene: TRBD2
abundance: .
v_gene: TRBV4-2

CDR3nt: TGTGCCAGCAGCTTACTGAACACCGGGGAGCTGTTTTTT
CDR3aa: CASSLLNTGELFF
j_gene: TRBJ2-2
d_gene: .
abundance: once
v_gene: TRBV7-6

CDR3nt: TGCGCCAGCAGGGGAGCGCGGGGTAGCGGGTCCTACGAGCAGTACTTC
CDR3aa: CASRGARGSGSYEQYF
j_gene: TRBJ2-7
d_gene: TRBD2
abundance: .
v_gene: TRBV10-2

CDR3nt: TGTGCCAGCAGTTCCAAAGGGGCGGGGGAGCTGTTTTTT
CDR3aa: CASSSKGAGELFF
j_gene: TRBJ2-2
d_gene: .
abundance: .
v_gene: TRBV6-6

CDR3nt: TGTGCCAGCAGTGGCAGGGCCAAAAACATTCAGTACTTC
CDR3aa: CASSGRAKNIQYF
j_gene: TRBJ2-4
d_gene: .
abundance: once
v_gene: TRBV28

CDR3nt: TGTGCCAGTACCCGACAGGGCAACACCGGGGAGCTGTTTTTT
CDR3aa: CASTRQGNTGELFF
j_gene: TRBJ2-2
d_gene: TRBD1
abundance: .
v_gene: TRBV19

CDR3nt: TGTGCCAGCAGTTACGGACAGGGTCCATTCGAGCAGTACTTC
CDR3aa: CASSYGQGPFEQYF
j_gene: TRBJ2-7
d_gene: TRBD1
abundance: .
v_gene: TRBV6-5

CDR3nt: TGCGCCAGCAGAAACGGGACAGTAAGCACAGATACGCAGTATTTT
CDR3aa: CASRNGTVSTDTQYF
j_gene: TRBJ2-3
d_gene: TRBD1
abundance: .
v_gene: TRBV5-1

CDR3nt: TGTGCCAGCAGTAAACAGGGGATTTCCTACGAGCAGTACTTC
CDR3aa: CASSKQGISYEQYF
j_gene: TRBJ2-7
d_gene: TRBD1
abundance: once
v_gene: TRBV2

CDR3nt: TGTGCCCCCACGACGGGTCCTCCAGCGGGGAATCAGCCCCAGCATTTT
CDR3aa: CAPTTGPPAGNQPQHF
j_gene: TRBJ1-5
d_gene: .
abundance: .
v_gene: TRBV7-6

CDR3nt: TGTGCCACCCAGACCGGGACAGGGGATGGAAACACCATATATTTT
CDR3aa: CATQTGTGDGNTIYF
j_gene: TRBJ1-3
d_gene: TRBD1
abundance: .
v_gene: TRBV10-3

CDR3nt: TGTGCCAGTAGTAAGACAGTAGACTACGAGCAGTACTTC
CDR3aa: CASSKTVDYEQYF
j_gene: TRBJ2-7
d_gene: .
abundance: .
v_gene: TRBV19

CDR3nt: TGCGCCAGCAGCGTCGGACACGAAGAGACCCAGTACTTC
CDR3aa: CASSVGHEETQYF
j_gene: TRBJ2-5
d_gene: .
abundance: .
v_gene: TRBV5-1